The 8 T cell receptor beta chains presented below share a single source sample, sequenced in a study of neoadjuvant anti-PD-1 for oral cavity cancer. Measured with immunoSEQ multiplex PCR; TCRdb has only the in-frame clones, and not every one. The repertoire holds just over 65,000 clones, with 70% to 90% as singletons. Time point reported: after neoadjuvant nivolumab, at surgical resection. The sample consisted of PBMCs, taken after nivolumab (anti-PD-1) treatment. Source of these receptors: a person between 40 and 85 years old with oral cavity squamous cell carcinoma.

V usage is TRBV5-1 and J usage is TRBJ2-2, with D possibly TRBD1 on 5 matching bases. The V end was cut by 0 bases, the J end by 4 bases, with 10 bases between. The germline V gene has CDR1 SGHRS and CDR2 YFSETQ. This CDR3 comprises 15 residues. The CDR3 region has the DNA TGCGCCAGCAGCTTGGCCCGACAGCTCACCGGGGAGCTGTTTTTT. Its translation: CASSLARQLTGELFF.

The chain combines TRBV5-4 with TRBJ2-1; 7 bases fit TRBD1. The germline V gene has CDR1 SGHNT and CDR2 YYREEE (reference sequence). V trimming: 2 bases; J trimming: 6 bases; junction bases outside the gene matches: 8. This CDR3 region has 15 residues. CDR3 sequence (DNA): TGTGCCAGCAGCTTTGGTCAGGGGGAACCCAATGAGCAGTTCTTC. This translates into CASSFGQGEPNEQFF.

The V call is TRBV19, the J call TRBJ1-1, with D tentatively TRBD1 (5 bases). V gave up 6 bases and J gave up 8 bases, with 16 bases separating them. This CDR3 is built from 13 residues. The germline V gene encodes CDR1 LNHDA and CDR2 SQIVND (reference sequence). The CDR3 region has the DNA TGTGCCAGTAGACCCTCCAGGGCCCCCGAAGCTTTCTTT. This sequence encodes CASRPSRAPEAFF. The complete variable domain, with remaining parts taken from reference TRBV19 and TRBJ1-1, reads DGGITQSPKYLFRKEGQNVTLSCEQNLNHDAMYWYRQDPGQGLRLIYYSQIVNDFQKGDIAEGYSVSREKKESFPLTVTSAQKNPTAFYLCASRPSRAPEAFFGQGTRLTVV.

The J gene is TRBJ1-3, the V gene TRBV7-6; no firm D call. Trimming removed 5 bases from V and 0 bases from J, with 8 bases in between. The CDR3 length is 14 residues. CDR1 is SGHVS, CDR2 FNYEAQ, per germline. The CDR3 DNA reads TGTGCCAGCAGCCGAGAGGCCTCTGGAAACACCATATATTTT. Its translation: CASSREASGNTIYF.

The J gene is TRBJ2-5, the V gene TRBV10-3, with D perhaps given as TRBD1 or TRBD2 (5 bases each). The CDR3 runs 13 residues. The germline V and J ends were trimmed by 7 bases and 2 bases, with 11 bases remaining between them. The V gene's germline CDR1 is ENHRY and CDR2 SYGVKD. CDR3 in amino acids: CAIMGREQETQYF. CDR3 bases: TGTGCCATCATGGGACGGGAACAAGAGACCCAGTACTTC.

This clone has just a few counts. The chain employs TRBV4-1 and TRBJ1-2; D possibly corresponds to TRBD1 (6 bases). V lost 2 bases and J 5 bases, leaving 18 bases between the germline ends. Germline V gene data show CDR1 as MGHRA and CDR2 as YSYEKL. This CDR3 spans 16 amino acids. The CDR3 DNA reads as TGCGCCAGCAGCCAACCAGGCCTCGGACAGTTGTATGGCTACACCTTC. It encodes CASSQPGLGQLYGYTF.

The V and J genes are TRBV11-2 and TRBJ1-1; perhaps TRBD1 as D (5 bases). The CDR3 totals 16 residues. Trimming shortened V by 1 base and J by 2 bases, and 14 bases separated the two germline ends. Germline V gene sequence: CDR1 SGHAT, CDR2 FQNNGV. The CDR3 reads CASSLGEGRTNTEAFF. The DNA of the CDR3 is TGTGCCAGCAGCTTAGGGGAGGGGAGAACAAACACTGAAGCTTTCTTT. The full variable domain, its missing parts supplied by reference TRBV11-2 and TRBJ1-1, is EAGVAQSPRYKIIEKRQSVAFWCNPISGHATLYWYQQILGQGPKLLIQFQNNGVVDDSQLPKDRFSAERLKGVDSTLKIQPAKLEDSAVYLCASSLGEGRTNTEAFFGQGTRLTVV.

A single count supports this clone. The chain combines TRBV7-2 with TRBJ2-1; D perhaps matches TRBD1 (5 bases). V dropped 2 bases and J dropped 0 bases, with 8 bases sitting between them. The length of the CDR3 is 15 residues. Germline CDR1 reads SGHTA; CDR2 reads FQGNSA. CDR3 sequence reads: CASSLTGSSYNEQFF. For the CDR3, the DNA is TGTGCCAGCAGCTTAACAGGAAGCTCCTACAATGAGCAGTTCTTC.